These 2 T cell receptor beta chains share one sample of origin, sequenced in a study of control samples from healthy donors and cancer patients (TCRdb year 2020). Libraries were built with the immunoSEQ multiplex PCR assay. Not all clones reach the TCRdb copy of this immuneACCESS table, which keeps in-frame sequences only. Checked studies attribute under half of the gap to unresolved V genes and leave the rest unexplained. The sample data list over 100,000 clones, and around 88% of these were observed just once. The ten largest clonotypes hold approximately 3.2% of the sample. Sequenced input: blood. Receptors were obtained from a middle-aged man in good health.

The genes are TRBV18 and TRBJ1-1; a possible D gene is TRBD1 (6 bases). The V end lost 2 bases, the J end lost 1 base, and 11 bases lay between the germline ends. The CDR3 is 15 residues long. Germline V gene lookup returns CDR1 KGHSH and CDR2 LQKENI. The CDR3 bases are TGTGCCAGCTCACCATCAGGGGTCCGGAACACTGAAGCTTTCTTT. Translating it yields CASSPSGVRNTEAFF.

The rearrangement joins TRBV24-1 to TRBJ1-2, with a tentative D call TRBD1 (6 bases). Trimming took off 10 bases at V and 2 bases at J, with 13 bases between the two ends. CDR3 length: 13 residues. The germline V gene encodes CDR1 KGHDR and CDR2 SFDVKD. The CDR3 loop reads CATSRGRNYGYTF. The CDR3 region has the DNA TGTGCCACTAGCCGGGGGCGCAACTATGGCTACACCTTC.